This record looks at one TCR beta chain sequence and its context. This clone was recorded once. Its antigen is not yet known. The record has no base qualities; no much larger clone is one base away. The data were obtained in a study of blood T cell repertoires in COVID-19 (dated by TCRdb to about 2020). Background for the entire study: Samples covering the acute and convalescent phases of COVID-19 were provided by collaborators in the United States, Italy and Spain. The material from the prospective study consisted of cDNA or gDNA derived from T cells, B-cell-depleted T cells, or PBMCs. Deeply sampled blood TCRbeta repertoires from subjects exposed to, actively infected with, or recovered from COVID-19 were included in the dataset. The repertoires were released in a freely available public database intended as a resource for research on the immune response to SARS-CoV-2. Samples came from the ongoing ImmuneRACE study (first 160 participants) plus 1,254 subjects from 6 global collaborators. Nearly every sample came with metadata listing a de-identified subject ID, COVID-19 status, age in years and sex. Where available, HLA class I and class II types were taken from metadata supplied by the sample provider and were not determined by assay-based typing.

Relative to germline, V is 5 bases shorter and J is 3 bases shorter, with 13 bases between their ends. Including cysteine and phenylalanine, the CDR3 has 14 amino acids. CDR3 DNA is the only sequence kept; it has 42 bases, read in frame from the first base. Reading the germline V gene (reference sequence) gives CDR1 LNHDA and CDR2 SQIVND. What the study reported, not specific to this receptor: How much clinical and demographic metadata was included differed by source and by participant, and the metadata was provided uncurated.

The collaborating institutions used their own protocols to collect whole blood in K2EDTA tubes. For TCRbeta analysis, collaborators shipped samples as frozen whole blood, isolated PBMCs, or DNA extracted from either of those sample types. TCRbeta CDR3 regions were amplified from genomic DNA by means of the immunoSEQ Assay, a bias-controlled multiplex PCR. Turning to the authors' computational methods: Within the assay, amplification of reference gene primers was used to estimate how many nucleated cells each sample contained. To quantify the absolute abundance of each unique TCRbeta CDR3 rearrangement, sequence reads were collapsed and filtered. For each sample, productive Simpson clonality was calculated as the square root of Simpson's diversity index across productive rearrangements. The clones in this table, taken by TCRdb from immuneACCESS, are in-frame only. Not every clone is retained; where verified, under half of the shortfall comes from an unresolved V gene, and the cause of the rest is unknown. V, J and clone size derive from that table, while D and trimming were established from the DNA sequence. In all, the sample holds 150,000 to 200,000 clones, and about 88% of those were seen once. The ten largest account for roughly 25% of the sample.

The origin of this receptor is a man aged 55-75 years with acute or convalescent COVID-19. The V gene is TRBV19 and the J gene is TRBJ1-1, with TRBD1 as a weak D call on 5 bases. The sample was peripheral blood. The DNA sequence reads TGTGCCAGTAGTCCTGTGGGGCTTTACACTGAAGCTTTCTTT. Its coded protein is CASSPVGLYTEAFF.